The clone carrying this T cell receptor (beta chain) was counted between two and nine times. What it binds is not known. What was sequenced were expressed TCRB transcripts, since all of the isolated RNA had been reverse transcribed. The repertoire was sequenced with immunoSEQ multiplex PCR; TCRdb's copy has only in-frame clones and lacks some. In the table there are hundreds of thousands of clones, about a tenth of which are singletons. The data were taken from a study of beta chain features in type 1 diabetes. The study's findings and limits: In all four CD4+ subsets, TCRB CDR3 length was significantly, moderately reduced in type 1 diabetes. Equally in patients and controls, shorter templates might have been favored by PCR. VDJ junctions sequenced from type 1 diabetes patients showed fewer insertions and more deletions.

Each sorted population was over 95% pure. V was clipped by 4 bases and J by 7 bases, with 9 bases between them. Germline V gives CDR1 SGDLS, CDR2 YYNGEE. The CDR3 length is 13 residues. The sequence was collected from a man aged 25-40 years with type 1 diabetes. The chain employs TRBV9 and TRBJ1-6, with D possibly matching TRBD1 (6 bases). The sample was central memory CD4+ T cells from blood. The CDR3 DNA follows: TGTGCCAGCAGCACCGACAGGAATTCACCCCTCCACTTT. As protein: CASSTDRNSPLHF.